The rows below give T cell receptor beta chains drawn from one sample of a study of cytomegalovirus exposure and HLA in healthy donors. Sequencing used immunoSEQ multiplex PCR; TCRdb keeps in-frame clones, though not all of them. Seen here are roughly 290,000 clones, over 70% observed once, and the top ten hold about 0.28%. The sequencing input was PBMCs. These TCRs come from a girl between 2 and 10 years old in good health and CMV-seronegative. CDR3s include the opening cysteine and the closing phenylalanine or tryptophan. D genes are given only for firm matches. Clone size is given for some rows only: seen once, a few or many times, or a class if the clone is expanded.

j_call: TRBJ1-5
d_call: TRBD1
v_call: TRBV27
clone_size: .
cdr3_aa: CASSSQGSSNQPQHF
cdr3_nt: TGTGCCAGCAGTTCACAGGGGAGTAGCAATCAGCCCCAGCATTTT

j_call: TRBJ1-1
d_call: .
v_call: TRBV4-1
clone_size: .
cdr3_aa: CASSQERGSPEAFF
cdr3_nt: TGCGCCAGCAGCCAAGAGCGAGGGTCGCCTGAAGCTTTCTTT

j_call: TRBJ2-1
d_call: .
v_call: TRBV9
clone_size: few
cdr3_aa: CASSVDQQAYNEQFF
cdr3_nt: TGTGCCAGCAGCGTAGATCAACAGGCCTACAATGAGCAGTTCTTC

j_call: TRBJ2-7
d_call: TRBD2
v_call: TRBV6-5
clone_size: .
cdr3_aa: CASSYAPGLVSEQYF
cdr3_nt: TGTGCCAGCAGTTACGCCCCGGGACTAGTCTCCGAGCAGTACTTC

j_call: TRBJ1-1
d_call: TRBD1
v_call: TRBV5-8
clone_size: .
cdr3_aa: CASSLGTGWTEAFF
cdr3_nt: TGTGCCAGCAGCTTGGGGACAGGGTGGACTGAAGCTTTCTTT

j_call: TRBJ1-5
d_call: TRBD1
v_call: TRBV6-6
clone_size: .
cdr3_aa: CASSYSGQNNQPQHF
cdr3_nt: TGTGCCAGCAGTTACTCGGGACAGAACAATCAGCCCCAGCATTTT

j_call: TRBJ2-5
d_call: TRBD2
v_call: TRBV7-7
clone_size: .
cdr3_aa: CASSFYHSERGGGTQYF
cdr3_nt: TGTGCCAGCAGCTTCTATCATAGCGAGCGGGGGGGCGGGACCCAGTACTTC

j_call: TRBJ2-3
d_call: .
v_call: TRBV19
clone_size: once
cdr3_aa: CASSTRGAAQYF
cdr3_nt: TGTGCCAGTAGCACGCGGGGTGCCGCGCAGTATTTT

j_call: TRBJ1-1
d_call: .
v_call: TRBV6-1
clone_size: .
cdr3_aa: CASSPLPGENTEAFF
cdr3_nt: TGTGCCAGCAGTCCTCTCCCAGGGGAGAACACTGAAGCTTTCTTT

j_call: TRBJ2-2
d_call: .
v_call: TRBV5-4
clone_size: .
cdr3_aa: CASSLVQRANTGELFF
cdr3_nt: TGTGCCAGCAGCTTGGTGCAGCGAGCGAACACCGGGGAGCTGTTTTTT

j_call: TRBJ2-1
d_call: TRBD2
v_call: TRBV10-3
clone_size: once
cdr3_aa: CAISEGGGSNTKGYNEQFF
cdr3_nt: TGTGCCATCAGTGAGGGTGGCGGGAGCAACACCAAAGGATACAATGAGCAGTTCTTC

j_call: TRBJ1-5
d_call: .
v_call: TRBV6-6
clone_size: .
cdr3_aa: CASSSQYSNQPQHF
cdr3_nt: TGTGCCAGCAGTTCTCAGTATAGCAATCAGCCCCAGCATTTT

j_call: TRBJ2-1
d_call: TRBD2
v_call: TRBV4-2
clone_size: .
cdr3_aa: CASSSEGVAGGYNEQFF
cdr3_nt: TGTGCCAGCAGCTCCGAGGGCGTAGCGGGCGGTTACAATGAGCAGTTCTTC

j_call: TRBJ1-2
d_call: TRBD1
v_call: TRBV7-2
clone_size: .
cdr3_aa: CASSTGTGVFYGYTF
cdr3_nt: TGTGCCAGCAGCACCGGGACAGGGGTTTTCTATGGCTACACCTTC

j_call: TRBJ2-3
d_call: TRBD2
v_call: TRBV5-1
clone_size: once
cdr3_aa: CASSLITQGLAGKDTQYF
cdr3_nt: TGCGCCAGCAGCTTGATAACCCAGGGACTAGCGGGAAAAGATACGCAGTATTTT

j_call: TRBJ2-5
d_call: TRBD2
v_call: TRBV5-4
clone_size: once
cdr3_aa: CASSRGLAGLETQYF
cdr3_nt: TGTGCCAGCAGCAGAGGACTAGCGGGGTTAGAGACCCAGTACTTC

j_call: TRBJ2-2
d_call: TRBD1
v_call: TRBV2
clone_size: few
cdr3_aa: CASSDAGGSGELFF
cdr3_nt: TGTGCCAGCAGTGATGCAGGGGGATCCGGGGAGCTGTTTTTT

j_call: TRBJ1-1
d_call: .
v_call: TRBV7-8
clone_size: .
cdr3_aa: CASSLDLRVPEAFF
cdr3_nt: TGTGCCAGCAGCTTAGATCTTCGGGTACCTGAAGCTTTCTTT

j_call: TRBJ2-7
d_call: TRBD2
v_call: TRBV29-1
clone_size: .
cdr3_aa: CSVTVLAGVQEQYF
cdr3_nt: TGCAGCGTCACCGTACTAGCGGGAGTACAAGAGCAGTACTTC

j_call: TRBJ2-7
d_call: TRBD1
v_call: TRBV2
clone_size: .
cdr3_aa: CATRTGSYEQYF
cdr3_nt: TGTGCCACCCGGACAGGTTCCTACGAGCAGTACTTC

j_call: TRBJ2-7
d_call: TRBD1
v_call: TRBV7-8
clone_size: .
cdr3_aa: CASSPPQGAVHEQYF
cdr3_nt: TGTGCCAGCAGCCCGCCTCAGGGGGCAGTCCACGAGCAGTACTTC

j_call: TRBJ1-5
d_call: TRBD1
v_call: TRBV2
clone_size: .
cdr3_aa: CASGRDRGGLNQPQHF
cdr3_nt: TGTGCCAGCGGAAGGGACAGGGGAGGTTTAAATCAGCCCCAGCATTTT

j_call: TRBJ2-1
d_call: TRBD2
v_call: TRBV6-4
clone_size: few
cdr3_aa: CASSDSAGSYNEQFF
cdr3_nt: TGTGCCAGCAGTGACTCAGCGGGATCCTACAATGAGCAGTTCTTC

j_call: TRBJ2-1
d_call: TRBD2
v_call: TRBV10-3
clone_size: .
cdr3_aa: CAISSGGAFNEQFF
cdr3_nt: TGTGCCATCTCTAGCGGGGGGGCCTTCAATGAGCAGTTCTTC

j_call: TRBJ2-1
d_call: TRBD2
v_call: TRBV19
clone_size: .
cdr3_aa: CASSHREGFDEQFF
cdr3_nt: TGTGCCAGTAGCCACCGGGAGGGCTTTGATGAGCAGTTCTTC

j_call: TRBJ2-1
d_call: .
v_call: TRBV4-2
clone_size: .
cdr3_aa: CASSQPGGQGSWGEQFF
cdr3_nt: TGTGCCAGCAGCCAACCAGGGGGGCAGGGGTCCTGGGGTGAGCAGTTCTTC

j_call: TRBJ2-3
d_call: TRBD2
v_call: TRBV9
clone_size: few
cdr3_aa: CASSPSGTSGRYTQYF
cdr3_nt: TGTGCCAGCAGCCCATCCGGGACTAGCGGGAGGTATACGCAGTATTTT

j_call: TRBJ2-7
d_call: TRBD2
v_call: TRBV2
clone_size: .
cdr3_aa: CASGYIAGGLHQQYF
cdr3_nt: TGTGCCAGCGGATACATAGCGGGAGGTCTTCACCAGCAGTACTTC

j_call: TRBJ1-1
d_call: .
v_call: TRBV5-1
clone_size: .
cdr3_aa: CASSFRGASMNTEAFF
cdr3_nt: TGCGCCAGCAGCTTCCGTGGGGCATCAATGAACACTGAAGCTTTCTTT

j_call: TRBJ2-3
d_call: TRBD1
v_call: TRBV7-8
clone_size: .
cdr3_aa: CASRALAPTGAPDTQYF
cdr3_nt: TGTGCCAGCAGGGCGCTAGCCCCGACAGGGGCCCCAGATACGCAGTATTTT

j_call: TRBJ2-5
d_call: TRBD2
v_call: TRBV14
clone_size: .
cdr3_aa: CASSQLRVAGGPETQYF
cdr3_nt: TGTGCCAGCAGCCAACTCCGAGTAGCGGGAGGGCCGGAGACCCAGTACTTC

j_call: TRBJ1-1
d_call: .
v_call: TRBV7-9
clone_size: .
cdr3_aa: CASSLTIPRGGNTEAFF
cdr3_nt: TGTGCCAGCAGCTTAACTATCCCCCGAGGCGGGAACACTGAAGCTTTCTTT

j_call: TRBJ2-2
d_call: TRBD2
v_call: TRBV6-4
clone_size: once
cdr3_aa: CAKLLAGADTGELFF
cdr3_nt: TGTGCCAAACTACTAGCGGGGGCCGACACCGGGGAGCTGTTTTTT

j_call: TRBJ1-1
d_call: .
v_call: TRBV7-9
clone_size: .
cdr3_aa: CASSEQVSKAFF
cdr3_nt: TGTGCCAGCAGCGAACAGGTATCGAAAGCTTTCTTT

j_call: TRBJ2-5
d_call: .
v_call: TRBV30
clone_size: once
cdr3_aa: CAWSARGSGETQYF
cdr3_nt: TGTGCCTGGAGTGCACGGGGGAGCGGGGAGACCCAGTACTTC

j_call: TRBJ2-4
d_call: TRBD2
v_call: TRBV4-1
clone_size: .
cdr3_aa: CASSQPGTRGIQYF
cdr3_nt: TGCGCCAGCAGCCAGCCCGGGACTAGGGGCATTCAGTACTTC

j_call: TRBJ2-7
d_call: .
v_call: TRBV7-9
clone_size: .
cdr3_aa: CASSLGRGPREEQYF
cdr3_nt: TGTGCCAGCAGCTTAGGGCGGGGGCCACGGGAGGAGCAGTACTTC

j_call: TRBJ1-1
d_call: .
v_call: TRBV6-5
clone_size: .
cdr3_aa: CASSYSGLPNTEAFF
cdr3_nt: TGTGCCAGCAGTTACTCGGGACTGCCGAACACTGAAGCTTTCTTT

j_call: TRBJ1-4
d_call: .
v_call: TRBV7-9
clone_size: .
cdr3_aa: CASTPPGGGVEKLFF
cdr3_nt: TGTGCCAGCACACCCCCCGGGGGGGGAGTCGAAAAACTGTTTTTT

j_call: TRBJ1-2
d_call: .
v_call: TRBV4-1
clone_size: once
cdr3_aa: CARSPWQGLYGYTF
cdr3_nt: TGCGCCAGATCACCGTGGCAGGGTCTCTATGGCTACACCTTC